This TCR beta chain emerged from a study of neurological immune-mediated disorders. Template-switch 5'RACE cDNA synthesis added a 10-nucleotide unique molecular identifier. Each CDR3 protein is one row after TCRdb ran MiXCR on the 5' RACE reads. The data show tens of thousands of distinct CDR3 sequences, roughly 3.2% seen once. Germline V gene lookup returns CDR1 MDHEN and CDR2 SYDVKM. V was cut by 5 bases and J by 5 bases, with 9 bases left in between. The CDR3 is 13 residues long. Time point specified: longitudinal time-point 1 (baseline). There are many counts of this clonotype. This receptor was obtained from a woman aged 55-75 years with multiple sclerosis. What was sequenced was PBMCs. The V gene is TRBV28, the J gene TRBJ2-2, with D hard to call. CDR3: CASSPPVTGELFF. CDR3 in DNA: TGTGCCAGCAGTCCCCCAGTTACCGGGGAGCTGTTTTTT.